The source of this T cell receptor beta chain is a study of cytomegalovirus exposure and HLA in healthy donors. CDR3 length: 17 amino acids. Germline assignment: CDR1 MDHEN and CDR2 SYDVKM. Trimming cost V 3 bases and J 10 bases, with 24 bases left between them. The repertoire was sequenced with immunoSEQ multiplex PCR; TCRdb's copy has only in-frame clones and lacks some. The sample has approximately 260,000 clones, around 87% seen once. The table lists this clone with a few counts. The chain is built from TRBV28 and TRBJ1-4, with D uncertain. The clonotype was recovered from a woman aged 25 to 39 in good health and CMV-seropositive. Sequenced sample: PBMCs. The CDR3 loop reads CASSLFASAGGRVKLFF. The CDR3 DNA reads as TGTGCCAGCAGTTTGTTCGCATCGGCAGGAGGGCGCGTAAAACTGTTTTTT.